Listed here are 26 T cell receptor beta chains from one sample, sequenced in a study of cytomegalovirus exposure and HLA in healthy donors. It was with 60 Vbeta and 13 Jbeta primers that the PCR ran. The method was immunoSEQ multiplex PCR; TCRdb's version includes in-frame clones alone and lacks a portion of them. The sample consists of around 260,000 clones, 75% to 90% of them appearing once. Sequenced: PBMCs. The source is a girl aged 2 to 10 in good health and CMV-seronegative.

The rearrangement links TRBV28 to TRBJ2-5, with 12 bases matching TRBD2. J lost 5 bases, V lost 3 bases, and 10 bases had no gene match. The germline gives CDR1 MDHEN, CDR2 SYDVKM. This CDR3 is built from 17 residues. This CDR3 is CASSFWTSGAVGETQYF. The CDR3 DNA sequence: TGTGCCAGCAGTTTCTGGACTAGCGGGGCCGTTGGGGAGACCCAGTACTTC.

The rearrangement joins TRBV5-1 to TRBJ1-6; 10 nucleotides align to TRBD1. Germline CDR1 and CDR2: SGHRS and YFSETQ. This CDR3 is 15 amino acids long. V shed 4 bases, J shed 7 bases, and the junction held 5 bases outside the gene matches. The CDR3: CASSTPDRGNSPLHF. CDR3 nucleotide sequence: TGCGCCAGCAGCACCCCGGACAGGGGGAATTCACCCCTCCACTTT.

The CDR3 nucleotides read TGTGCCAGCAGTGAGCCCAGGGGGCGCTCCTACAATGAGCAGTTCTTC. Translation: CASSEPRGRSYNEQFF. The chain employs TRBV6-1 and TRBJ2-1; TRBD1 matches at 8 bases. Looked up from germline, CDR1 is MNHNS and CDR2 is SASEGT. V shed 3 bases, J shed 0 bases, and the junction held 4 bases outside the gene matches. CDR3 length equals 16 residues.

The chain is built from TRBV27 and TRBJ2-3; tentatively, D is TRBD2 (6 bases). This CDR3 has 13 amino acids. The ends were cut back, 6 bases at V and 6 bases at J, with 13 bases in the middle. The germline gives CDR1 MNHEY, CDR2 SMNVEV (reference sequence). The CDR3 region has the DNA TGTGCCAGCAGGGCTAATGGAGGGGATACGCAGTATTTT. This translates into CASRANGGDTQYF.

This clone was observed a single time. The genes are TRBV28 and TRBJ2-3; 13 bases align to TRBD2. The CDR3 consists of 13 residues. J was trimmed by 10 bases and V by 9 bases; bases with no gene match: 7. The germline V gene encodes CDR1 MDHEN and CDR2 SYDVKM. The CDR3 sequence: CASTSGRARSQYF. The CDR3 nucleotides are TGTGCCAGTACTAGCGGGAGGGCTCGATCGCAGTATTTT.

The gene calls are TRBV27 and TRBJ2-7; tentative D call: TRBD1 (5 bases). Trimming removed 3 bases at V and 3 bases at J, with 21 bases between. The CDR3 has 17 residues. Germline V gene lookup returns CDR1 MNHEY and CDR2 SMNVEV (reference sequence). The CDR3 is CASSFRAPIRVGYEQYF. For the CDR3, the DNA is TGTGCCAGCAGTTTTAGGGCCCCCATCAGGGTCGGCTACGAGCAGTACTTC.

CDR3 region: CASSQWGELVAGELFF. The CDR3 DNA is TGCGCCAGCAGCCAGTGGGGGGAATTGGTCGCCGGGGAGCTGTTTTTT. The rearrangement uses TRBV4-1 and TRBJ2-2, with D perhaps matching TRBD2 (6 bases). The CDR3 spans 16 residues. Trimming left V 3 bases short and J 6 bases short, with 17 bases between. CDR1 is MGHRA and CDR2 is YSYEKL in the germline V gene.

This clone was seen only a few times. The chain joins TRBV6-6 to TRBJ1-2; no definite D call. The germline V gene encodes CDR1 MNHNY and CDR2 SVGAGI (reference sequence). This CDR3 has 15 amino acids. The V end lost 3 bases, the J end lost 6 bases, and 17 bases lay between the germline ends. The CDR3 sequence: CASSYADLESDGYTF. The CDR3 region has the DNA TGTGCCAGCAGTTATGCAGACCTGGAGTCGGATGGCTACACCTTC.

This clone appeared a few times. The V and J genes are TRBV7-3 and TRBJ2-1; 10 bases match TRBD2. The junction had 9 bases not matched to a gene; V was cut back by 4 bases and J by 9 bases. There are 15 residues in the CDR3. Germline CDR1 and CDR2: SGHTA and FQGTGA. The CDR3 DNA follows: TGTGCCAGCAGCTCCCTAGCGGGAGTAAATGGTGAGCAGTTCTTC. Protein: CASSSLAGVNGEQFF.

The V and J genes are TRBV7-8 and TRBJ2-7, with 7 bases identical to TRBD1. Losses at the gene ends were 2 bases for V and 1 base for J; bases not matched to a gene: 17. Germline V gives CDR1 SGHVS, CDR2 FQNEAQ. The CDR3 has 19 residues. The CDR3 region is CASSLYPGVETGPSYEQYF. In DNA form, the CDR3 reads TGTGCCAGCAGCTTATACCCTGGGGTAGAGACAGGGCCTTCCTACGAGCAGTACTTC.

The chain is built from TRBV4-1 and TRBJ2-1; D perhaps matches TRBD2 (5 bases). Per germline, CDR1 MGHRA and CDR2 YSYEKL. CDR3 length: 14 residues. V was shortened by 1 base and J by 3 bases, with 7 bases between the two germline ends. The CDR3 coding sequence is TGCGCCAGCAGCCAAGGGACTTACTACAATGAGCAGTTCTTC. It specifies CASSQGTYYNEQFF.

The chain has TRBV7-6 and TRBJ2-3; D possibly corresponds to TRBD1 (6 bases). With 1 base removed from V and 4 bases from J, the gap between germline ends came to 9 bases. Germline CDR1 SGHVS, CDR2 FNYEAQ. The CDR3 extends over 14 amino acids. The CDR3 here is CASSLEWGPDTQYF. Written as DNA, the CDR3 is TGTGCCAGCAGCTTAGAGTGGGGGCCAGATACGCAGTATTTT. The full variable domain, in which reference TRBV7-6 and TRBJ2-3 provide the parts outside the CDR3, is GAGVSQSPRYKVTKRGQDVALRCDPISGHVSLYWYRQALGQGPEFLTYFNYEAQQDKSGLPNDRFSAERPEGSISTLTIQRTEQRDSAMYRCASSLEWGPDTQYFGPGTRLTVL.

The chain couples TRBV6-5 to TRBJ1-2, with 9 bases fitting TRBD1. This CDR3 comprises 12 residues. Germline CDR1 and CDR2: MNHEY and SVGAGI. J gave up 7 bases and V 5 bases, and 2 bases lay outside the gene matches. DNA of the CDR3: TGTGCCAGCAGTGAGGACAGGGGTGGCTACACCTTC. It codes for CASSEDRGGYTF.

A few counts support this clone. CDR3 sequence: CASSLDSELYGYTF. The DNA of the CDR3 is TGTGCCAGCAGCCTGGACAGTGAGTTGTATGGCTACACCTTC. The chain uses TRBV7-9 and TRBJ1-2; TRBD1 is a possible D gene (6 bases). Germline lookup yields CDR1 SEHNR and CDR2 FQNEAQ (reference sequence). This CDR3 is 14 amino acids long. The V and J ends lost 5 bases and 5 bases respectively, with 15 bases between them. Full variable domain (outside the CDR3, taken from reference TRBV7-9 and TRBJ1-2): DTGVSQNPRHKITKRGQNVTFRCDPISEHNRLYWYRQTLGQGPEFLTYFQNEAQLEKSRLLSDRFSAERPKGSFSTLEIQRTEQGDSAMYLCASSLDSELYGYTFGSGTRLTVV.

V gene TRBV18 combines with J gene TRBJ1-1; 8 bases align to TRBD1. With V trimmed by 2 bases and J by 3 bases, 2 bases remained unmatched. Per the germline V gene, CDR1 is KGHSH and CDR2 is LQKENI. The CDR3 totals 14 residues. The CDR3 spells CASSPMTGDTEAFF. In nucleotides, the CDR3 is TGTGCCAGCTCACCAATGACAGGGGACACTGAAGCTTTCTTT.

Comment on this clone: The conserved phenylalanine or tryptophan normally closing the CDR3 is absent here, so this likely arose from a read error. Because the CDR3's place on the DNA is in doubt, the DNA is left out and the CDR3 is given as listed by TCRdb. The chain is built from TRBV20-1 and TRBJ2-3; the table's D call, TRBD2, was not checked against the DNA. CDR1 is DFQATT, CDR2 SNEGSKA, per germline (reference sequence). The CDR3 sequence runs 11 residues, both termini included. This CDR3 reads CSARYGTSGKV.

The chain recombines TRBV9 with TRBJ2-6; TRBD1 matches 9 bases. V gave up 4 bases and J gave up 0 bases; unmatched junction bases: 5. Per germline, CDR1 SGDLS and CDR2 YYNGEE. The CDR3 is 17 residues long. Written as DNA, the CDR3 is TGTGCCAGCAGCACCCGGGACAGGGCCTCTGGGGCCAACGTCCTGACTTTC. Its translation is CASSTRDRASGANVLTF.

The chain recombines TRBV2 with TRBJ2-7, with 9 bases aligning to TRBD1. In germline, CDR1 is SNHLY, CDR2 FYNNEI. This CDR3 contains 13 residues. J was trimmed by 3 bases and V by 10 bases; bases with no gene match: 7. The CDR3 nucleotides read TGTGCCATGAAAGGGGGACAGGGCTACGAGCAGTACTTC. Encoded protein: CAMKGGQGYEQYF.

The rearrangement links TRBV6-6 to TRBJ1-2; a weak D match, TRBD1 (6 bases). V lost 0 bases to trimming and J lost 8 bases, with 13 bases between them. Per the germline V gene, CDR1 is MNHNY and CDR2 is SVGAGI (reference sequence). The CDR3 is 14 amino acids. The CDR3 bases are TGTGCCAGCAGTTACTCCTCACAGGGATACGGCTACACCTTC. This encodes CASSYSSQGYGYTF.

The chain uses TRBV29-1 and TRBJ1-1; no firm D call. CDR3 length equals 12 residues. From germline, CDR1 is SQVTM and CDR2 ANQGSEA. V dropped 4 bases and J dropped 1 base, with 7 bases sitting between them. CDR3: CSVAQKNTEAFF. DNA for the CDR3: TGCAGCGTTGCACAGAAGAACACTGAAGCTTTCTTT.

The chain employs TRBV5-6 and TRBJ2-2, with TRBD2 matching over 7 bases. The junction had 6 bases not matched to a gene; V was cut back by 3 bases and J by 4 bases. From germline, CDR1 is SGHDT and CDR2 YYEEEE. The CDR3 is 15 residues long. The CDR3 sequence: CASSSGLVSTGELFF. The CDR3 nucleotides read TGTGCCAGCAGCTCCGGACTAGTATCCACCGGGGAGCTGTTTTTT.

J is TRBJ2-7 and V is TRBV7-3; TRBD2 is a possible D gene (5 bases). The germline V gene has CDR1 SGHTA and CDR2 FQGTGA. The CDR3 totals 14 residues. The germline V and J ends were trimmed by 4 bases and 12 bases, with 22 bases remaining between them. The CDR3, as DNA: TGTGCCAGCAGCTCCTTAGCCGACTATTACGTTGTGTACTTC. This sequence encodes CASSSLADYYVVYF.

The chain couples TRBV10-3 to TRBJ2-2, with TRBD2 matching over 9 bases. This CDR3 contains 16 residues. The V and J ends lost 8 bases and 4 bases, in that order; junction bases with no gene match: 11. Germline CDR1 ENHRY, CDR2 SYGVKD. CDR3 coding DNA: TGTGCCATCGGGGGGCGTCTAGCGGGGACCACCGGGGAGCTGTTTTTT. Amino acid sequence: CAIGGRLAGTTGELFF.

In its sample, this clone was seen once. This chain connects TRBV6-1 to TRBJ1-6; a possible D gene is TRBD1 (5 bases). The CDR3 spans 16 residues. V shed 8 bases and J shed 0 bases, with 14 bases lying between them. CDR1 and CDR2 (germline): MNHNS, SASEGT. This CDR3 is CASCGAGVSYNSPLHF. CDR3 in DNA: TGTGCCAGCTGTGGTGCGGGGGTCTCCTATAATTCACCCCTCCACTTT.

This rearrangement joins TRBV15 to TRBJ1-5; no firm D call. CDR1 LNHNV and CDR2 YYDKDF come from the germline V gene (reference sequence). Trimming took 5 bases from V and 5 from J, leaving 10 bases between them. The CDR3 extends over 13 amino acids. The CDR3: CATSRGKDQPQHF. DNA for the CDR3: TGTGCCACCAGCCGGGGTAAGGATCAGCCCCAGCATTTT.

In DNA, the CDR3 is TGTGCCAGCAGCCTTAGAGGGCCCTCCTATAATTCACCCCTCCACTTT. This translates into CASSLRGPSYNSPLHF. This chain joins TRBV7-2 and TRBJ1-6; unclear D gene. Per germline, CDR1 SGHTA and CDR2 FQGNSA. The V end lost 5 bases, the J end lost 0 bases, and 11 bases lay between the germline ends. The CDR3 is 16 residues long.